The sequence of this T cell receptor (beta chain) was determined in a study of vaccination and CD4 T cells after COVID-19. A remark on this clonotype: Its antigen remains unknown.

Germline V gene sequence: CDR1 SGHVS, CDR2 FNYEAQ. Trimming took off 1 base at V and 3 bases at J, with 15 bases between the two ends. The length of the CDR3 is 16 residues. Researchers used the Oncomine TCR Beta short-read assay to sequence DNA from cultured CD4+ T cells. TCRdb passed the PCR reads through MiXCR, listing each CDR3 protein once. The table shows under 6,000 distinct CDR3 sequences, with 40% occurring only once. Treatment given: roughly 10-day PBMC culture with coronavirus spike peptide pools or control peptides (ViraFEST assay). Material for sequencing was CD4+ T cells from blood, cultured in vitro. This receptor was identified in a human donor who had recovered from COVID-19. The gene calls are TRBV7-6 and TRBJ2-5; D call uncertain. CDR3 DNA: TGTGCCAGCAGCTTAGTAACCCAGTGGTTGAAAGAGACCCAGTACTTC. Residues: CASSLVTQWLKETQYF. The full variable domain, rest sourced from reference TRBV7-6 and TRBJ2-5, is GAGVSQSPRYKVTKRGQDVALRCDPISGHVSLYWYRQALGQGPEFLTYFNYEAQQDKSGLPNDRFSAERPEGSISTLTIQRTEQRDSAMYRCASSLVTQWLKETQYFGPGTRLLVL.